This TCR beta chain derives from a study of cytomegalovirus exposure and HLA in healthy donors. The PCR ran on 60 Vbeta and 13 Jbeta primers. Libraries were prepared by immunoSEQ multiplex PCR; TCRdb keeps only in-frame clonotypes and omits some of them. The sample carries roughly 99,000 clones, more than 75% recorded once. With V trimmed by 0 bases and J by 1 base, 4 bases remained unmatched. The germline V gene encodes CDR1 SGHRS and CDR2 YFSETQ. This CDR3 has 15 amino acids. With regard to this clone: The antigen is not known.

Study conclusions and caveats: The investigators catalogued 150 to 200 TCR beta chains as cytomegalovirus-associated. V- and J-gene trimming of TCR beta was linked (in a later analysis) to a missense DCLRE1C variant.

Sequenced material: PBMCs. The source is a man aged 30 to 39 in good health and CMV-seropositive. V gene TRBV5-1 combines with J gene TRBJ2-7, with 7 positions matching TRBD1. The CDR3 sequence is CASSLGQGPSYEQYF. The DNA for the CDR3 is TGCGCCAGCAGCTTGGGACAGGGCCCTTCCTACGAGCAGTACTTC.